A selection of T cell receptor beta chains follows, all from one sample in a study of blood T cell repertoires in COVID-19. Clones were sequenced by immunoSEQ multiplex PCR, and TCRdb holds only the in-frame ones, with some missing. This sample yields about 99,000 clones, of which 86% are seen a single time; approximately 13% belongs to the top ten. Specimen: peripheral blood. The source of these receptors is a woman aged 55-69 years in a cohort sampled during active or convalescent COVID-19. CDR3s include the opening cysteine and the closing phenylalanine or tryptophan. The D gene is left open where the match is weak. Clone sizes are given selectively: once, few, many, or a class where the clone is expanded.

D gene	clone size	J gene	V gene	CDR3 length	CDR3 DNA	CDR3 protein
-	-	TRBJ2-3	TRBV30	12	TGTGCCTGGAGTGAATCAACAGATACGCAGTATTTT	CAWSESTDTQYF
-	-	TRBJ1-4	TRBV2	12	TGTGCCAGCAGTGAGTCGGATGAAAAACTGTTTTTT	CASSESDEKLFF
-	few	TRBJ1-1	TRBV18	13	TGTGCCAGCACGGACAGAGTGAACACTGAAGCTTTCTTT	CASTDRVNTEAFF
TRBD2	-	TRBJ2-1	TRBV27	14	TGTGCCAGCAGCTACGGACTAGCCAGCAATGAGCAGTTCTTC	CASSYGLASNEQFF
TRBD2	-	TRBJ2-7	TRBV3-1/TRBV3-2	16	TGTGCCAGCAGCCTACGTAGGGGACTAGGGGCCTACGAGCAGTACTTC	CASSLRRGLGAYEQYF
-	-	TRBJ1-4	TRBV5-5	15	TGTGCCAGCAGTATCGGACTAGCAACTAATGAAAAACTGTTTTTT	CASSIGLATNEKLFF
-	-	TRBJ2-2	TRBV7-8	12	TGTGCCAGCAGCTGGGCGACCGGGGAGCTGTTTTTT	CASSWATGELFF
-	-	TRBJ2-7	TRBV11-2	17	TGTGCCAGCAGCTTAGATCGTTCGCTAGCGCCTACCTACGAGCAGTACTTC	CASSLDRSLAPTYEQYF
TRBD2	-	TRBJ2-2	TRBV10-2	14	TGCGCCTGTGGGACTAGCGGGAGCACCGGGGAGCTGTTTTTT	CACGTSGSTGELFF
-	-	TRBJ1-1	TRBV7-3	16	TGTGCCAGCAGCTTAGACCGGGAACGGATGAACACTGAAGCTTTCTTT	CASSLDRERMNTEAFF
-	once	TRBJ1-1	TRBV10-3	14	TGTGCCATCAGTGTCAAGGGGATGAACACTGAAGCTTTCTTT	CAISVKGMNTEAFF
-	-	TRBJ1-5	TRBV2	13	TGTGCCAGCAGTGAAGACCGAGATCAGCCCCAGCATTTT	CASSEDRDQPQHF
TRBD1	-	TRBJ2-7	TRBV27	15	TGTGCCAGCAGTCCAACCGGGACAGCGACCTACGAGCAGTACTTC	CASSPTGTATYEQYF
TRBD2	-	TRBJ2-4	TRBV11-3	15	TGTGCCAGCAGCCCCGGGGGGGGAGGCAAAAACATTCAGTACTTC	CASSPGGGGKNIQYF
-	-	TRBJ1-6	TRBV7-6	17	TGTGCCAGCAGCTTTTCCATCCGGGGTAGGAATAATTCACCCCTCCACTTT	CASSFSIRGRNNSPLHF
TRBD2	-	TRBJ2-5	TRBV5-1	17	TGCGCCAGCAGCGGTTCTGGGACTAGCGGGGGGCGAGAGACCCAGTACTTC	CASSGSGTSGGRETQYF
TRBD1	-	TRBJ1-6	TRBV27	14	TGTGCCAGCAGTCTGACAGGGGGCAATTCACCCCTCCACTTT	CASSLTGGNSPLHF
-	-	TRBJ2-1	TRBV5-1	11	TGCGCCAGCAGCTTCGGGACAGAGCAGTTCTTC	CASSFGTEQFF
-	-	TRBJ1-2	TRBV2	12	TGTGCCAGCAGTGGTGACGGCGGCAGCTACACCTTC	CASSGDGGSYTF
-	-	TRBJ2-7	TRBV3-1/TRBV3-2	11	TGTGCCAGCAGCCCGGGTGGGGAGCAGTACTTC	CASSPGGEQYF
-	-	TRBJ1-5	TRBV6-6	16	TGTGCCAGCAGATCTCCGGGACAACTGAGCAATCAGCCCCAGCATTTT	CASRSPGQLSNQPQHF
-	-	TRBJ2-7	TRBV7-2	14	TGTGCCAGCAGCTTTCGGCGGAGCTCCTACGAGCAGTACTTC	CASSFRRSSYEQYF
TRBD1	few	TRBJ1-5	TRBV28	19	TGTGCCAGCAGTTCCGGGGGCAGGGGGACATTCTATAGCAATCAGCCCCAGCATTTT	CASSSGGRGTFYSNQPQHF
-	-	TRBJ2-1	TRBV27	14	TGTGCCAGCAGTCGGACAGAGCCCTACAATGAGCAGTTCTTC	CASSRTEPYNEQFF
-	-	TRBJ2-1	TRBV5-6	16	TGTGCCAGCAGCTTGACTGGTCGGGGTGAGGGAAATGAGCAGTTCTTC	CASSLTGRGEGNEQFF
-	-	TRBJ2-3	TRBV9	13	TGTGCCAGCAGCGTTCGATCCGGAGAGGCGCAGTATTTT	CASSVRSGEAQYF
TRBD1	-	TRBJ1-3	TRBV7-9	18	TGTGCCAGCAGCTTAGCCATAGGACAGGGTCTTGCTGGAAACACCATATATTTT	CASSLAIGQGLAGNTIYF
TRBD1	-	TRBJ1-4	TRBV5-1	13	TGCGCCAGCAGCTTGACAGGGGGAGAAAAACTGTTTTTT	CASSLTGGEKLFF
-	-	TRBJ1-4	TRBV5-6	15	TGTGCCAGCAGCAATACCGGGACTGCGGGTGAAAAACTGTTTTTT	CASSNTGTAGEKLFF
-	-	TRBJ1-2	TRBV5-1	15	TGCGCCAGCAGCTCCAGTACCCACACTCAGGGGGGCTACACCTTC	CASSSSTHTQGGYTF
TRBD2	-	TRBJ2-7	TRBV5-1	15	TGCGCCAGCAAACCGTCTAGCGGGGGCATCTACGAGCAGTACTTC	CASKPSSGGIYEQYF
-	-	TRBJ1-1	TRBV28	16	TGTGCCAGCTCCCTCTCGACCGGGACACGGAACACTGAAGCTTTCTTT	CASSLSTGTRNTEAFF
TRBD1	-	TRBJ2-7	TRBV5-3	16	TGTGCCAGAAGCGTAGGGACAGGAGGATGGACCTACGAGCAGTACTTC	CARSVGTGGWTYEQYF
-	-	TRBJ2-7	TRBV4-1	16	TGCGCCAGCAGCCAAGGAAAACTACAGGCCGCCTACGAGCAGTACTTC	CASSQGKLQAAYEQYF
TRBD2	-	TRBJ2-7	TRBV7-2	17	TGTGCCAGCAGCGACGGCTTCGGACTAGCGGGGACCTACGAGCAGTACTTC	CASSDGFGLAGTYEQYF
-	-	TRBJ1-6	TRBV5-1	15	TGCGCCAGCAGCGGGGGGACGCAACTGAATTCACCCCTCCACTTT	CASSGGTQLNSPLHF
-	-	TRBJ2-1	TRBV2	13	TGTGCCAGCAGTTTGACCCGCGGCAATGAGCAGTTCTTC	CASSLTRGNEQFF
TRBD1	-	TRBJ2-1	TRBV2	15	TGTGCCAGCAGTGAAGTCCCAGGGGGCTACAATGAGCAGTTCTTC	CASSEVPGGYNEQFF
TRBD1	-	TRBJ1-2	TRBV5-6	14	TGTGCCAGCAGCCGGGACAGGAAACCCTATGGCTACACCTTC	CASSRDRKPYGYTF
TRBD1	-	TRBJ1-6	TRBV5-1	14	TGCGCCAGCAGCGTGGACAGGGGAAATTCACCCCTCCACTTT	CASSVDRGNSPLHF
TRBD2	-	TRBJ2-5	TRBV28	16	TGTGCCAGCAGTTCAAGAGGGTCGGTGCGGGGGGAGACCCAGTACTTC	CASSSRGSVRGETQYF
-	-	TRBJ2-7	TRBV28	14	TGTGCCAGCAGCTCCCCGGGGGATTACTACGAGCAGTACTTC	CASSSPGDYYEQYF
-	-	TRBJ1-2	TRBV12-5	12	TGTGCTAGTGGTTTGGGGGCTCGGGGGGTAACCTTC	CASGLGARGVTF
TRBD1	-	TRBJ2-2	TRBV9	17	TGTGCCAGCAGCGTAGCGGCAGGGGGCGTGCGGACCGGGGAGCTGTTTTTT	CASSVAAGGVRTGELFF
TRBD2	-	TRBJ2-1	TRBV3-1/TRBV3-2	14	TGTGCCAGCAGCCAAGGCGGGGGGGCAAGTGAGCAGTTCTTC	CASSQGGGASEQFF
TRBD1	-	TRBJ1-2	TRBV29-1	12	TGCAGCGCCCACAGGGGAAGCTATGGCTACACCTTC	CSAHRGSYGYTF
TRBD1	-	TRBJ2-1	TRBV5-1	16	TGCGCCAGCAGCTCAGGCGAGGGACAGGGCAGGAATGAGCAGTTCTTC	CASSSGEGQGRNEQFF
TRBD1	-	TRBJ1-2	TRBV5-1	14	TGCGCCAGCAGCTTGGAGACAGGGAGCTATGGCTACACCTTC	CASSLETGSYGYTF
-	-	TRBJ2-2	TRBV18	13	TGTGCCAGCTCACCCACTAGCCCCGGGGAGCTGTTTTTT	CASSPTSPGELFF
TRBD2	few	TRBJ2-7	TRBV4-2	16	TGTGCCAGCAGCCAAGATTTCACTAGCGGGAGATACGAGCAGTACTTC	CASSQDFTSGRYEQYF
-	-	TRBJ2-7	TRBV18	13	TGTGCCAGCTCACCTGGGCCCACCTACGAGCAGTACTTC	CASSPGPTYEQYF
TRBD1	-	TRBJ2-7	TRBV25-1	14	TGTGCCAGCACCAGGACAGGGGGAGCCTACGAGCAGTACTTC	CASTRTGGAYEQYF
TRBD2	-	TRBJ2-1	TRBV4-2	16	TGTGCCAGCAGCCAACAACTAGCGGGAGTGTACAATGAGCAGTTCTTC	CASSQQLAGVYNEQFF